The 26 T cell receptor beta chains in this list originate from one sample, sequenced in a study of OX40 agonist ivuxolimab in advanced cancers. The method was immunoSEQ multiplex PCR; TCRdb's version includes in-frame clones alone and lacks a portion of them. Here the sample spans more than 85,000 clones, 75% to 95% being singletons. The source was CD4+ or CD8+ T cells sorted from blood, collected in a trial of the OX40 agonist ivuxolimab. These receptors were obtained from an adult with an advanced solid tumor such as melanoma, head and neck, liver or kidney cancer.

The chain is built from TRBV21-1 and TRBJ2-3; no check of the table's D call, TRBD1, against the DNA was made. TRBV21-1 is noted as a pseudogene. This CDR3 region has 20 residues. CDR3 DNA sequence: TGTGCCAGCAGCAAAGAAAGGAGAACCCTGCAGGGGCTTAGCACAGATACGCAGTATTTT. It codes for CASSKERRTLQGLSTDTQYF.

V is TRBV29-1 and J is TRBJ2-3; no definite D call. The CDR3 runs 13 residues. Between the trimmed V and J ends, which lost 4 bases and 1 base, there was a span of 9 bases. Per germline, CDR1 SQVTM and CDR2 ANQGSEA. DNA for the CDR3: TGCAGCGTTGCCCCAGCAGGCACAGATACGCAGTATTTT. Translated: CSVAPAGTDTQYF.

The V call is TRBV5-4, the J call TRBJ1-2; D is uncertain. The CDR3 is 17 amino acids. V lost 0 bases and J lost 10, with 25 bases in between. The germline CDR1 and CDR2 sequences are SGHNT and YYREEE (reference sequence). In DNA, the CDR3 is TGTGCCAGCAGCTTGGGAGGGCCGCAGGCCGGGAGGATGGACTACACCTTC. Residues: CASSLGGPQAGRMDYTF.

The rearrangement links TRBV28 to TRBJ2-2; D ambiguous. The CDR3 covers 12 residues. The ends were cut back, 1 base at V and 6 bases at J, with 3 bases in the middle. The V gene's germline CDR1 is MDHEN and CDR2 SYDVKM. The CDR3 nucleotides are TGTGCCAGCAGTTTATTCTCCGGGGAGCTGTTTTTT. This translates into CASSLFSGELFF.

The V call is TRBV7-2, the J call TRBJ1-2; 7 positions match TRBD1. The CDR3 spans 13 residues. Germline lookup yields CDR1 SGHTA and CDR2 FQGNSA. The V and J ends lost 6 bases and 7 bases, in that order; junction bases with no gene match: 8. The CDR3 DNA follows: TGTGCCAGCAGTTATGAGAGGGGGCTTGGCTACACCTTC. The encoded protein is CASSYERGLGYTF.

DNA for the CDR3: TGTGCCAGCAGCGAGCAGGGATTGGATACGCAGTATTTT. This gives the protein CASSEQGLDTQYF. The rearrangement links TRBV6-4 to TRBJ2-3, with a possible D match to TRBD1 (5 bases). CDR3 size: 13 residues. Per the germline V gene, CDR1 is MRHNA and CDR2 is SNTAGT. With 6 bases removed from V and 6 bases from J, the gap between germline ends came to 13 bases.

The chain has TRBV9 and TRBJ2-5, with TRBD2 identical over 7 bases. The trim removed 0 bases at V and 5 bases at J, leaving 7 bases unmatched. CDR3 length equals 15 residues. Germline V gene sequence: CDR1 SGDLS, CDR2 YYNGEE. CDR3 in amino acids: CASSVGLREIETQYF. CDR3 sequence (DNA): TGTGCCAGCAGCGTAGGGTTGCGGGAGATTGAGACCCAGTACTTC. Together with reference TRBV9 and TRBJ2-5, the CDR3 gives the full variable domain: DSGVTQTPKHLITATGQRVTLRCSPRSGDLSVYWYQQSLDQGLQFLIQYYNGEERAKGNILERFSAQQFPDLHSELNLSSLELGDSALYFCASSVGLREIETQYFGPGTRLLVL.

This chain links TRBV5-4 with TRBJ2-5, with 7 bases fitting TRBD2. V lost 4 bases and J lost 4; bases outside the gene matches: 13. Germline values: CDR1 SGHNT, CDR2 YYREEE (reference sequence). The CDR3 spans 16 residues. CDR3 loop: CASSLGASGRVETQYF. The DNA of the CDR3 is TGTGCCAGCAGCCTCGGGGCCTCAGGGAGGGTAGAGACCCAGTACTTC.

The chain joins TRBV4-2 to TRBJ1-1; D ambiguous. The V end lost 0 bases, the J end lost 0 bases, and 8 bases lay between the germline ends. The V gene's germline CDR1 is LGHNA and CDR2 YNFKEQ. The CDR3 sequence is 15 residues long. CDR3 amino acids: CASSQERHLNTEAFF. The DNA for the CDR3 is TGTGCCAGCAGCCAAGAGAGACACTTGAACACTGAAGCTTTCTTT.

The chain links TRBV6-6 to TRBJ1-5; D is possibly TRBD1 (5 bases). Trimming took off 5 bases at V and 5 bases at J, with 16 bases between the two ends. The CDR3 sequence is 15 residues long. Germline V gives CDR1 MNHNY, CDR2 SVGAGI (reference sequence). DNA of the CDR3: TGTGCCAGCAGTACCGAGGCAGAGGGGTATCAGCCCCAGCATTTT. Protein product: CASSTEAEGYQPQHF.

The chain couples TRBV6-1 to TRBJ2-1; 10 positions agree with TRBD1. After removal of 7 bases from V and 5 bases from J, the junction contained 8 bases not matched to a gene. The CDR3 consists of 15 residues. Looked up from germline, CDR1 is MNHNS and CDR2 is SASEGT. In nucleotides, the CDR3 is TGTGCCAGCACCCGGGACAGGGGATTTAACAATGAGCAGTTCTTC. It is translated as CASTRDRGFNNEQFF.

The chain combines TRBV28 with TRBJ2-1, with 11 bases lining up with TRBD2. The ends lost 7 bases at V and 8 bases at J; junction bases unmatched: 10. The length of the CDR3 is 15 residues. From germline, CDR1 is MDHEN and CDR2 SYDVKM. The CDR3 coding sequence is TGTGCCAGCATCCGGCCTAGCGGGAGGATGCATGAGCAGTTCTTC. This sequence encodes CASIRPSGRMHEQFF.

The chain uses TRBV2 and TRBJ1-2; D is perhaps TRBD1 (6 bases). The CDR3 length is 15 residues. CDR1 SNHLY and CDR2 FYNNEI come from the germline V gene. The ends were cut back, 5 bases at V and 4 bases at J, with 17 bases in the middle. The CDR3: CASSIRNREAYGYTF. CDR3 sequence (DNA): TGTGCCAGCAGTATAAGAAACAGGGAAGCCTATGGCTACACCTTC.

The chain recombines TRBV29-1 with TRBJ2-7; TRBD2 might be the D (6 bases). CDR3 length: 15 residues. Trimming pared 6 bases from V and 6 bases from J, leaving 24 bases between. CDR1 SQVTM and CDR2 ANQGSEA come from the germline V gene. The CDR3: CSVGTSAGLLSEQYF. The CDR3, as DNA: TGCAGCGTGGGCACTAGTGCGGGACTTCTCTCCGAGCAGTACTTC.

V is TRBV18 and J is TRBJ2-4; TRBD1 agrees at 7 bases. The CDR3 covers 15 residues. Trimming took 5 bases from V and 2 from J; bases not matched to a gene: 6. Per germline, CDR1 KGHSH and CDR2 LQKENI. The CDR3 loop is CASSGPGQSKNIQYF. The CDR3 DNA is TGTGCCAGCTCAGGACCGGGACAGTCCAAAAACATTCAGTACTTC.

The chain employs TRBV20-1 and TRBJ2-3; D gene unclear. Germline loops: CDR1 DFQATT, CDR2 SNEGSKA (reference sequence). Trimming took off 3 bases at V and 5 bases at J, with 6 bases between the two ends. The CDR3 loop spans 11 amino acids. Here the CDR3 DNA reads TGCAGTGCTAGTGCGAGAGATACGCAGTATTTT. This sequence encodes CSASARDTQYF.

The V gene is TRBV28, the J gene TRBJ2-5; D possibly corresponds to TRBD2 (6 bases). CDR3 length: 14 residues. The germline V gene encodes CDR1 MDHEN and CDR2 SYDVKM. V shed 7 bases and J shed 3 bases, with 15 bases lying between them. CDR3: CASTLMGGKETQYF. CDR3 nucleotide sequence: TGTGCCAGCACTCTCATGGGGGGTAAAGAGACCCAGTACTTC.

J is TRBJ1-2 and V is TRBV7-2, with 12 nucleotides matching TRBD1. Trimming at V came to 5 bases and at J to 5 bases, leaving 6 bases not matched to a gene. The germline gives CDR1 SGHTA, CDR2 FQGNSA. There are 15 residues in the CDR3. This chain's CDR3 is CASSVPGQGAYGYTF. CDR3 DNA: TGTGCCAGCAGCGTGCCGGGACAGGGGGCTTATGGCTACACCTTC.

This chain uses TRBV5-1 with TRBJ2-7; D is ambiguous. V lost 2 bases and J 0 bases, leaving 9 bases between the germline ends. CDR1 is SGHRS and CDR2 is YFSETQ in the germline V gene. The CDR3 is 14 amino acids. CDR3 sequence: CASSFTLSSYEQYF. In nucleotides, the CDR3 is TGCGCCAGCAGCTTTACGTTAAGCTCCTACGAGCAGTACTTC.

The rearrangement uses TRBV13 and TRBJ2-3, with 11 nucleotides matching TRBD2. V was pared by 5 bases and J by 3 bases, with 7 bases of the junction left unmatched. CDR1 and CDR2 from the germline V gene are PRHDT and FYEKMQ (reference sequence). This CDR3 spans 16 amino acids. CDR3 in DNA: TGTGCCAGCAGCACCAAACTAGCGGGAGTTACAGATACGCAGTATTTT. Its translation: CASSTKLAGVTDTQYF. Combining the CDR3 with reference TRBV13 and TRBJ2-3 gives the whole variable domain AAGVIQSPRHLIKEKRETATLKCYPIPRHDTVYWYQQGPGQDPQFLISFYEKMQSDKGSIPDRFSAQQFSDYHSELNMSSLELGDSALYFCASSTKLAGVTDTQYFGPGTRLTVL.

In this sample, this clone turned up once. The genes are TRBV5-1 and TRBJ1-3; tentative D call: TRBD1 (5 bases). Germline V gene data show CDR1 as SGHRS and CDR2 as YFSETQ. V lost 0 bases to trimming and J lost 2 bases, with 9 bases between them. The CDR3 spans 15 residues. CDR3: CASSLALGAGNTIYF. In DNA, the CDR3 is TGCGCCAGCAGCTTGGCCCTGGGGGCTGGAAACACCATATATTTT.

The chain employs TRBV29-1 and TRBJ2-5; D is possibly TRBD1 or TRBD2 (5 bases each). V lost 3 bases to trimming and J lost 4 bases, with 12 bases between them. Germline loops: CDR1 SQVTM, CDR2 ANQGSEA. The CDR3 sequence is 13 residues long. The CDR3 reads CSVDMGTLETQYF. The CDR3 DNA sequence: TGCAGCGTTGACATGGGGACGTTAGAGACCCAGTACTTC. The full variable domain, completed using reference TRBV29-1 and TRBJ2-5, is SAVISQKPSRDICQRGTSLTIQCQVDSQVTMMFWYRQQPGQSLTLIATANQGSEATYESGFVIDKFPISRPNLTFSTLTVSNMSPEDSSIYLCSVDMGTLETQYFGPGTRLLVL.

This clone was recorded only once. J is TRBJ2-2 and V is TRBV7-2; 11 positions agree with TRBD2. Germline trimming cut 5 bases from V and 8 bases from J; bases unmatched to any gene: 7. The CDR3 is made up of 15 amino acids. Germline V lookup: CDR1 SGHTA, CDR2 FQGNSA. The CDR3 spells CASSTTSGSPGELFF. Written as DNA, the CDR3 is TGTGCCAGCAGCACCACTAGCGGGAGTCCTGGGGAGCTGTTTTTT.

The V gene is TRBV2, the J gene TRBJ2-3, with a weak D call TRBD1 (6 bases). CDR1 and CDR2 from the germline V gene are SNHLY and FYNNEI. Trimming took off 2 bases at V and 12 bases at J, with 12 bases between the two ends. This CDR3 region has 12 residues. DNA for the CDR3: TGTGCCAGCAGTGAATCGGCAGGGGTTCAGTATTTT. Residues: CASSESAGVQYF. The variable domain in full, completed from reference TRBV2 and TRBJ2-3, reads EPEVTQTPSHQVTQMGQEVILRCVPISNHLYFYWYRQILGQKVEFLVSFYNNEISEKSEIFDDQFSVERPDGSNFTLKIRSTKLEDSAMYFCASSESAGVQYFGPGTRLTVL.

The V and J genes are TRBV9 and TRBJ2-1; 10 nucleotides agree with TRBD2. After removal of 4 bases from V and 2 bases from J, the junction contained 6 bases not matched to a gene. The length of the CDR3 is 16 residues. From germline, CDR1 is SGDLS and CDR2 YYNGEE. The chain's CDR3 is CASSLQLAGTYNEQFF. CDR3 sequence (DNA): TGTGCCAGCAGCCTCCAACTAGCGGGGACCTACAATGAGCAGTTCTTC.

The gene calls are TRBV27 and TRBJ1-1, with 7 bases fitting TRBD1. This CDR3 comprises 14 residues. The V and J ends lost 6 bases and 4 bases, in that order; junction bases with no gene match: 8. Looked up from germline, CDR1 is MNHEY and CDR2 is SMNVEV (reference sequence). The DNA for the CDR3 is TGTGCCAGCAGGCAGACAGGGTTGAGCACTGAAGCTTTCTTT. Its translation is CASRQTGLSTEAFF.